This T cell receptor beta chain was observed in a study of shared clonotypes between healthy human individuals. The CDR3 totals 17 residues. CDR1 is MDHEN, CDR2 SYDVKM, per germline. The V and J ends lost 6 bases and 3 bases respectively, with 23 bases between them. With regard to this clone: The antigen is not known.

The study, taken as a whole, reports: When naive CD4 clonotypes were compared across a few donors, about 5% were shared.

Assay used: immunoSEQ multiplex PCR; TCRdb lists only in-frame clones, some missing. The data show 1,400,000 or so clones, with approximately 98.5% seen just once and under 0.45% held by the top ten. The specimen was naive CD4+ T cells sorted from blood. Subset specified: CD45RA+ positively selected. The chain combines TRBV28 with TRBJ1-1; D unresolved. The receptor comes from a man aged 25-45 years in good health. The CDR3 DNA is TGTGCCAGCAGCCCGACAATAGGGTCCACTGTTGACACTGAAGCTTTCTTT. Its translation is CASSPTIGSTVDTEAFF.